This T cell receptor beta chain was obtained from a study of cytomegalovirus exposure and HLA in healthy donors. Turning to the study itself: One earlier analysis, a look at about 179 million T cells, found fewer than 140 million unique TCR beta sequences.

With 6 bases clipped from V and 6 bases from J, the junction kept 1 base outside the gene matches. There are 11 residues in the CDR3. Germline V gene sequence: CDR1 SNHLY, CDR2 FYNNEI. PCR used 60 Vbeta primers and 13 Jbeta primers. Libraries were prepared by immunoSEQ multiplex PCR; TCRdb keeps only in-frame clonotypes and omits some of them. The table includes roughly 110,000 clones, 74% detected once. This sequence was found in a woman aged 40 to 49 in good health and CMV-seropositive. Sequencing used PBMCs. The chain recombines TRBV2 with TRBJ1-1, with 7 bases matching TRBD1. CDR3 in amino acids: CASRGTAEAFF. Written as DNA, the CDR3 is TGTGCCAGCAGGGGGACAGCTGAAGCTTTCTTT.